The clone carrying this T cell receptor beta chain occurred once. The data are from a study of shared T cell receptors in the human thymus. Measured with immunoSEQ multiplex PCR; TCRdb has only the in-frame clones, and not every one. The sample shows 720,000 or so clones, approximately 83% of them seen only once. Trimming pared 1 base from V and 4 bases from J, leaving 11 bases between. The CDR3 loop spans 14 amino acids. Germline V gene sequence: CDR1 SGHDT, CDR2 YYEEEE. The same data also went into a second study, on human thymus T cells. That source reports: Donor material was obtained from healthy Finnish infants undergoing corrective surgery for congenital heart defects. Resections that were taken during corrective heart surgery supplied the thymus tissue. V and J genes seemed to be used with bias in thymic and blood repertoires. Among unrelated individuals, related research reported thymic repertoires that overlapped highly.

The clonotype originates from a girl less than two years old with a congenital heart defect. The chain joins TRBV5-6 to TRBJ1-2, with D possibly being TRBD1 (5 bases). Input material: thymocytes. The CDR3, as DNA: TGTGCCAGCAGCTTGAAGGGGATCGGCTATGGCTACACCTTC. As protein: CASSLKGIGYGYTF.